The clone carrying this T cell receptor (beta chain) has at least ten counts. The germline gene is not matched at one end of the junction; a read error may be the cause. This sample was taken from a study of early T cells in non-severe SARS-CoV-2 infection. Overall study context: Chains were not paired, and sequencing was done on bulk RNA from unsorted whole blood.

Separate cDNA molecules each had unique molecular identifiers attached to them. TCRdb fed the 5' RACE reads into MiXCR, producing one record per CDR3 protein. The sample lists 55,000 to 80,000 distinct CDR3 sequences, around a tenth seen once, with about 4.1% in the top ten. The CDR3 has 14 amino acids. Germline CDR1 DFQATT, CDR2 SNEGSKA (reference sequence). The V gene is TRBV20-1, the J gene TRBJ2-1; 8 positions match TRBD1. The sample consisted of whole blood. This receptor was obtained from an adult who was a healthcare worker with PCR-confirmed SARS-CoV-2 infection or an uninfected control (not recorded which). CDR3 nucleotides: TGCAGTGCTAGGAAGGGACAGGAGTACACTGAGCAGTTCTTC. Translation gives CSARKGQEYTEQFF.